This TCR beta chain was identified in a study of T cell changes during pregnancy in multiple sclerosis. Profiled with immunoSEQ multiplex PCR; TCRdb holds only in-frame clones, not every one. The sample has around 80,000 clones; roughly 94% are singletons. CDR1 is SQVTM and CDR2 is ANQGSEA in the germline V gene. The CDR3 extends over 15 amino acids. V was clipped by 1 base and J by 3 bases; unmatched bases: 0. The V call is TRBV29-1, the J call TRBJ2-3; 14 bases align to TRBD2. This specimen consisted of peripheral blood, obtained before pregnancy. This clonotype was sampled from a female donor with multiple sclerosis, enrolled in a pregnancy study. The CDR3 coding sequence is TGCAGCGTTGAAGGGACTAGCGGGGGGACAGATACGCAGTATTTT. Its translation: CSVEGTSGGTDTQYF.